This T cell receptor beta chain appears in the sequencing data of a study of technical replicates of blood from a handful of donors. Some clones are missing from TCRdb's copy, which holds only in-frame ones; the method was immunoSEQ multiplex PCR. The sample includes roughly 85,000 clones, around 94% of them seen just once. The sequenced material came from T cells isolated from PBMCs. This TCR came from a human donor in good health.

Written as DNA, the CDR3 is TGTGCCAGCAGCCCCCTGACAGGGAATTTGAGGGTGCAGTACTTC. Residues: CASSPLTGNLRVQYF. V and J are TRBV5-6 and TRBJ2-7; TRBD1 matches at 7 bases. The germline CDR1 and CDR2 sequences are SGHDT and YYEEEE. V trimming: 4 bases; J trimming: 9 bases; junction bases outside the gene matches: 16. The CDR3 extends over 15 amino acids. Full variable domain (missing parts from reference TRBV5-6 and TRBJ2-7): DAGVTQSPTHLIKTRGQQVTLRCSPKSGHDTVSWYQQALGQGPQFIFQYYEEEERQRGNFPDRFSGHQFPNYSSELNVNALLLGDSALYLCASSPLTGNLRVQYFGPGTRLTVT.